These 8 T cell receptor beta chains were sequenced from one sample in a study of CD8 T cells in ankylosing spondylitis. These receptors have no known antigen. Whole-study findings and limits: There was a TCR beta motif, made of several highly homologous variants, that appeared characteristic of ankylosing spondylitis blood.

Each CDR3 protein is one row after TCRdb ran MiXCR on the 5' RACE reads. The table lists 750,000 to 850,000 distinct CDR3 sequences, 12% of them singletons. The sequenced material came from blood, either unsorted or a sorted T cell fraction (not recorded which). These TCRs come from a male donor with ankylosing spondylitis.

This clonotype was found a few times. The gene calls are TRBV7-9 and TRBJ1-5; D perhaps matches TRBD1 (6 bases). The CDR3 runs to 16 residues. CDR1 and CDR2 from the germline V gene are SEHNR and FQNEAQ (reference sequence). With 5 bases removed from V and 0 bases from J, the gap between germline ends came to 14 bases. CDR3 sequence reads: CASSPGDTYSNQPQHF. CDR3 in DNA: TGTGCCAGCAGCCCTGGGGACACGTATAGCAATCAGCCCCAGCATTTT.

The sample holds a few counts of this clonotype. The CDR3 reads CASTYSGRVQETQYF. The CDR3 DNA sequence: TGTGCCAGCACCTATAGCGGGAGAGTTCAAGAGACCCAGTACTTC. The chain is built from TRBV7-6 and TRBJ2-5; 9 bases align to TRBD2. The CDR3 sequence is 15 residues long. Germline CDR1 is SGHVS and CDR2 is FNYEAQ. Germline trimming cut 7 bases from V and 2 bases from J; bases unmatched to any gene: 8.

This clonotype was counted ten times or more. The CDR3: CSVTQGGNQPQHF. The CDR3 DNA reads as TGCAGCGTTACCCAGGGTGGCAATCAGCCCCAGCATTTT. The chain joins TRBV29-1 to TRBJ1-5; perhaps TRBD1 as D (5 bases). Trimming cost V 5 bases and J 2 bases, with 10 bases left between them. The CDR3 has 13 amino acids. CDR1 is SQVTM and CDR2 is ANQGSEA in the germline V gene.

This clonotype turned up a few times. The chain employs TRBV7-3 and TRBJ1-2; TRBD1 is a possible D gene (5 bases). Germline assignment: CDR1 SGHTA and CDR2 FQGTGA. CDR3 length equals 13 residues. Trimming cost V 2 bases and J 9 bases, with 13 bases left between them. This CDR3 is CASSLGPGRSYTF. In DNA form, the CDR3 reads TGTGCCAGCAGCTTAGGGCCAGGGCGGAGCTACACCTTC.

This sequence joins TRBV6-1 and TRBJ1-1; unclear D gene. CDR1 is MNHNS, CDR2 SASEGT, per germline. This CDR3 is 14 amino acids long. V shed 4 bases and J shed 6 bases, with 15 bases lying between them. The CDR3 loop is CASSGGDGVAEAFF. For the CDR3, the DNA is TGTGCCAGCAGTGGTGGGGATGGAGTGGCTGAAGCTTTCTTT.

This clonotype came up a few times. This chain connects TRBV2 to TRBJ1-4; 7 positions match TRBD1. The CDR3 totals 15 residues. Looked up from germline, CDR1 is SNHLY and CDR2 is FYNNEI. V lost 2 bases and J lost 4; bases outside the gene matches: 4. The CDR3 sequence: CASSEPGTDNEKLFF. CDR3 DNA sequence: TGTGCCAGCAGTGAACCGGGGACAGATAATGAAAAACTGTTTTTT.

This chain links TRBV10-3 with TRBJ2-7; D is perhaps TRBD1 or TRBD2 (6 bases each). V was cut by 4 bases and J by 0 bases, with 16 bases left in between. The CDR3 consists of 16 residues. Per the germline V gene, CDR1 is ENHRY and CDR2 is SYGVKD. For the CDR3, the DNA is TGTGCCATCAGTGTAGGGGGAGGACTCGACTCCTACGAGCAGTACTTC. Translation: CAISVGGGLDSYEQYF.

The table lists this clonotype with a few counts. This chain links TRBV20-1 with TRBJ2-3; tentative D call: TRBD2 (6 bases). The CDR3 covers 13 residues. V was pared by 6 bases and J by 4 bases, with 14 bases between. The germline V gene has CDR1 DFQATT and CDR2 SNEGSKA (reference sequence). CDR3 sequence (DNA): TGCAGTGCCGACTACCGCGGGGCAGATACGCAGTATTTT. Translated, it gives CSADYRGADTQYF.